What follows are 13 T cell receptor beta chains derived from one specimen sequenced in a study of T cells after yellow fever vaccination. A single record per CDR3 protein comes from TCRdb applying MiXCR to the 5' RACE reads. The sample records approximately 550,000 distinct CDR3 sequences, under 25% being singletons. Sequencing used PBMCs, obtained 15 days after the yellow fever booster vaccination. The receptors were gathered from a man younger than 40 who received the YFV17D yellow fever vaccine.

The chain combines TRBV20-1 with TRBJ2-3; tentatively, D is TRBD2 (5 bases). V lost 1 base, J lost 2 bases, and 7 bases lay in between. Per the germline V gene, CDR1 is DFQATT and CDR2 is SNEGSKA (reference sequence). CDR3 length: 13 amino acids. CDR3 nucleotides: TGCAGTGCTAGAGGAGGGAACACAGATACGCAGTATTTT. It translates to CSARGGNTDTQYF.

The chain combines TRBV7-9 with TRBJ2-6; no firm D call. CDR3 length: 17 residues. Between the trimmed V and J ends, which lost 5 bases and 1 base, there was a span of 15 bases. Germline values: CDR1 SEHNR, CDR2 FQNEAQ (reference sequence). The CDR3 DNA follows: TGTGCCAGCAGCCCTGGGAAAGGAGTATCTGGGGCCAACGTCCTGACTTTC. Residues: CASSPGKGVSGANVLTF.

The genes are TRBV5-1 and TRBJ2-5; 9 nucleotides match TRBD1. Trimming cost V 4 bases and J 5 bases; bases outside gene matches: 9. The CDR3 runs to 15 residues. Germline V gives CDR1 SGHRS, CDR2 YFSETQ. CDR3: CASSTGQGILETQYF. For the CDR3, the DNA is TGCGCCAGCAGCACAGGACAGGGGATTTTGGAGACCCAGTACTTC.

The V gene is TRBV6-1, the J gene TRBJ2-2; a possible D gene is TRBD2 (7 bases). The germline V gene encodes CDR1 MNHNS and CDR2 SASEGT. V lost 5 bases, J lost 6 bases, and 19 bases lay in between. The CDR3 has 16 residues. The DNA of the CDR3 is TGTGCCAGCAGTCGGGACTACCTCTCAGGGGCCGGGGAGCTGTTTTTT. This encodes CASSRDYLSGAGELFF.

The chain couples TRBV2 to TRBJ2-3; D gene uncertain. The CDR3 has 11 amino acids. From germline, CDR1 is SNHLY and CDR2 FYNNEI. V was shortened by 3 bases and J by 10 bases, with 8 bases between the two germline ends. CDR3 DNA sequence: TGTGCCAGCAGTGAGAGCCAGGCGCAGTATTTT. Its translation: CASSESQAQYF. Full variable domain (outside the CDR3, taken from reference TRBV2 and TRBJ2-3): EPEVTQTPSHQVTQMGQEVILRCVPISNHLYFYWYRQILGQKVEFLVSFYNNEISEKSEIFDDQFSVERPDGSNFTLKIRSTKLEDSAMYFCASSESQAQYFGPGTRLTVL.

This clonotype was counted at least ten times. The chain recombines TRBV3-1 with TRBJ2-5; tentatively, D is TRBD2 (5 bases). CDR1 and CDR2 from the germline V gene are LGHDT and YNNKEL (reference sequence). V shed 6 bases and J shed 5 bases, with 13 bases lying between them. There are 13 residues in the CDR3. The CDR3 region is CASSRGRRETQYF. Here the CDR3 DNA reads TGTGCCAGCAGTCGAGGGCGGCGGGAGACCCAGTACTTC.

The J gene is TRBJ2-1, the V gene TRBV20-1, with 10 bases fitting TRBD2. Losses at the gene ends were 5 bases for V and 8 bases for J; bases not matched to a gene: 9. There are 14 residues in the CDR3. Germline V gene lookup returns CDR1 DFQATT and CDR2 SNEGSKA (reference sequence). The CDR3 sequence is CSALLAGSGDEQFF. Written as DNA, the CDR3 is TGCAGTGCTTTACTAGCGGGAAGCGGCGATGAGCAGTTCTTC.

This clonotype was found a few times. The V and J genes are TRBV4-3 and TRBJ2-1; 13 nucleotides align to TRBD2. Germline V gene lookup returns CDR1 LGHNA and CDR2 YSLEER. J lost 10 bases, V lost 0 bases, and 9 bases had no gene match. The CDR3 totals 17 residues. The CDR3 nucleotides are TGCGCCAGCAGCCAAGATACTAGCGGGAGGGCCTACCTCGAGCAGTTCTTC. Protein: CASSQDTSGRAYLEQFF.

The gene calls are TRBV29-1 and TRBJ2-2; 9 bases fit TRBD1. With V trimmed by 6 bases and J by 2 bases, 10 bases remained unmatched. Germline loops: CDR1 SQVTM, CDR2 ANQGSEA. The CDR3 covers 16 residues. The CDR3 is CSVTKPGQGNTGELFF. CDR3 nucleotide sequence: TGCAGCGTCACTAAACCGGGACAGGGTAACACCGGGGAGCTGTTTTTT.

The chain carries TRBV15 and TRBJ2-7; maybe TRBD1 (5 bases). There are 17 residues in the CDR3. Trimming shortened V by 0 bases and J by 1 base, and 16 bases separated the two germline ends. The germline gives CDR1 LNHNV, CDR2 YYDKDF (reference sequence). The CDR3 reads CATSRDYQATGSYEQYF. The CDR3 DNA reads TGTGCCACCAGCAGAGATTACCAAGCCACAGGATCCTACGAGCAGTACTTC. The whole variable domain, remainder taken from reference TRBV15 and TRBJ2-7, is DAMVIQNPRYQVTQFGKPVTLSCSQTLNHNVMYWYQQKSSQAPKLLFHYYDKDFNNEADTPDNFQSRRPNTSFCFLDIRSPGLGDTAMYLCATSRDYQATGSYEQYFGPGTRLTVT.

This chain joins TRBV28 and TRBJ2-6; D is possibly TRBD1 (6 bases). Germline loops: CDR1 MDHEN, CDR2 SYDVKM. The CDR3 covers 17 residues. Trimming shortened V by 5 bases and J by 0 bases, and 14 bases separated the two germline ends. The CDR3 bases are TGTGCCAGCAGTCAGCAGGGGATCTCCTCTGGGGCCAACGTCCTGACTTTC. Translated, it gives CASSQQGISSGANVLTF.

CDR3 in DNA: TGTGCCAGTAGTGCCCCCCCCGGGACAGTCTCCTACAATGAGCAGTTCTTC. Protein product: CASSAPPGTVSYNEQFF. The V gene is TRBV19, the J gene TRBJ2-1; TRBD1 aligns across 7 bases. Germline V gene sequence: CDR1 LNHDA, CDR2 SQIVND (reference sequence). The V gene end was trimmed by 5 bases and the J gene end by 0 bases; junction bases not matched to a gene: 10. CDR3 size: 17 residues. Full variable domain (missing parts from reference TRBV19 and TRBJ2-1): DGGITQSPKYLFRKEGQNVTLSCEQNLNHDAMYWYRQDPGQGLRLIYYSQIVNDFQKGDIAEGYSVSREKKESFPLTVTSAQKNPTAFYLCASSAPPGTVSYNEQFFGPGTRLTVL.

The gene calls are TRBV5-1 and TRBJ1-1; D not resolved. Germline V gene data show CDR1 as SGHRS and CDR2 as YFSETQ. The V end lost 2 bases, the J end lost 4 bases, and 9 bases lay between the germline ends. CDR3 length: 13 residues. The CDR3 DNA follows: TGCGCCAGCAGCTTCCCCCAAAGCACTGAAGCTTTCTTT. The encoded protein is CASSFPQSTEAFF.